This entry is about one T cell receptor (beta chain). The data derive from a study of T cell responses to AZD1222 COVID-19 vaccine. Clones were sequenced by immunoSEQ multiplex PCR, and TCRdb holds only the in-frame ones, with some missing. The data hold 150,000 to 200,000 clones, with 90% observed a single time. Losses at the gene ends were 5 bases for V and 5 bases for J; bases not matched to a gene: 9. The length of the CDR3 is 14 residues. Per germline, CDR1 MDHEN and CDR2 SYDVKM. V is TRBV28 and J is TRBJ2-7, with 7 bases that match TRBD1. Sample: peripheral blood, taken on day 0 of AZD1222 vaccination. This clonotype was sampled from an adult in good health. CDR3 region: CASSLTGVGHEQYF. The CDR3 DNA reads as TGTGCCAGCAGTCTCACAGGGGTAGGCCACGAGCAGTACTTC.